The sequence of this T cell receptor beta chain was determined in a study of early T cells in non-severe SARS-CoV-2 infection. Study summary: Sequencing input comprised bulk RNA from unsorted whole blood; chain pairing was not available.

Study-level findings and limits: VDJdb-based matching was biased toward anti-spike CD8 responses and missed private and CD4 specificities.

With respect to this clonotype: Its antigen is as yet unknown.

Researchers attached unique molecular identifiers to individual cDNA molecules. TCRdb reprocessed the 5' RACE reads with MiXCR, giving one entry per CDR3 protein. The data hold more than 35,000 distinct CDR3 sequences, with roughly 12% observed a single time. Germline loops: CDR1 MNHEY, CDR2 SVGEGT. V lost 6 bases and J lost 13; bases outside the gene matches: 8. The CDR3 loop spans 11 amino acids. The sequenced sample consisted of whole blood. The chain recombines TRBV6-2 or TRBV6-3 with TRBJ2-7, with 8 positions matching TRBD2. The receptor comes from an adult who was a healthcare worker with PCR-confirmed SARS-CoV-2 infection or an uninfected control (not recorded which). The CDR3 bases are TGTGCCAGCAGCATACTAGCGGAAAGATACTTC. Protein: CASSILAERYF.